What follows are 27 T cell receptor beta chains derived from one specimen sequenced in a study of blood T cell repertoires in COVID-19. Method: immunoSEQ multiplex PCR; TCRdb's copy keeps in-frame clones and lacks some. The sample shows about 150,000 clones, around 83% of them seen only once. Sequenced: peripheral blood. The receptors were sampled from a woman aged 55-70 years with COVID-19, enrolled during active disease.

The chain carries TRBV3-1 (or the pseudogene TRBV3-2) and TRBJ2-6; 11 positions match TRBD2. V lost 6 bases, J lost 0 bases, and 25 bases stayed unmatched. Germline V CDR1 and CDR2: LGHDT, YNNKEL (reference sequence). CDR3 length: 24 amino acids. The CDR3 coding sequence is TGTGCCAGCAGTCAAACTAGCGGGAGTACTGTGCGGGAACCGTCGACCTCTGGGGCCAACGTCCTGACTTTC. As protein: CASSQTSGSTVREPSTSGANVLTF.

A single count supports this clone. This chain joins TRBV3-1 (or the pseudogene TRBV3-2) and TRBJ1-1, with D unresolved. The length of the CDR3 is 12 residues. V lost 0 bases to trimming and J lost 5 bases, with 4 bases between them. Germline values: CDR1 LGHDT, CDR2 YNNKEL (reference sequence). The CDR3 nucleotides are TGTGCCAGCAGCCAAGATGAGACTGAAGCTTTCTTT. Translated, it gives CASSQDETEAFF.

The gene calls are TRBV5-5 and TRBJ1-5; no clear D gene. CDR3 length: 15 amino acids. Germline loops: CDR1 SGHKS, CDR2 YYEKEE (reference sequence). V was clipped by 4 bases and J by 1 base, with 12 bases between them. CDR3 amino acids: CASSPQTQSNQPQHF. In DNA form, the CDR3 reads TGTGCCAGCAGCCCACAAACACAAAGCAATCAGCCCCAGCATTTT.

CDR3 sequence (DNA): TGTGCCAGCTCTAAAGACAGGGAAGGGAGCACCGGGGAGCTGTTTTTT. Translated, it gives CASSKDREGSTGELFF. This chain connects TRBV18 to TRBJ2-2, with 7 bases that match TRBD1. Unmatched junction bases numbered 11, after V lost 6 bases and J lost 4 bases. CDR3 length: 16 amino acids. Germline V lookup: CDR1 KGHSH, CDR2 LQKENI.

This chain links TRBV4-1 with TRBJ2-3; 10 bases line up with TRBD2. V was pared by 3 bases and J by 4 bases, with 4 bases of the junction left unmatched. The CDR3 covers 15 residues. Germline V gives CDR1 MGHRA, CDR2 YSYEKL. The CDR3 loop is CASSQRLAGADTQYF. DNA for the CDR3: TGCGCCAGCAGCCAGAGACTAGCGGGTGCAGATACGCAGTATTTT.

This chain links TRBV2 with TRBJ1-1; weak D call: TRBD1 (6 bases). The germline V and J ends were trimmed by 5 bases and 5 bases, with 21 bases remaining between them. From germline, CDR1 is SNHLY and CDR2 FYNNEI. The CDR3 is 16 amino acids. The CDR3 coding sequence is TGTGCCAGCAGTCCCATTATTGGAGCGGGGGCGACTGAAGCTTTCTTT. Translation gives CASSPIIGAGATEAFF.

The chain combines TRBV4-2 with TRBJ2-1, with 8 bases matching TRBD1. CDR3 size: 15 residues. V was clipped by 0 bases and J by 9 bases; unmatched bases: 7. The germline V gene encodes CDR1 LGHNA and CDR2 YNFKEQ. CDR3 sequence reads: CASSQEGAGGGEQFF. The CDR3 DNA reads as TGTGCCAGCAGCCAAGAGGGGGCAGGGGGCGGTGAGCAGTTCTTC.

This clone is a singleton in its sample. The V call is TRBV27, the J call TRBJ1-1; 10 bases are a match to TRBD1. This CDR3 is built from 15 residues. The V segment lost 6 bases and the J segment 5 bases; nucleotides outside the gene matches: 9. Germline CDR1 MNHEY, CDR2 SMNVEV (reference sequence). CDR3: CASRRTGGERTEAFF. As DNA, the CDR3 is TGTGCCAGCAGGAGGACAGGGGGTGAGAGAACTGAAGCTTTCTTT.

The chain couples TRBV27 to TRBJ1-5; maybe TRBD1 (6 bases). This CDR3 spans 14 amino acids. The germline V gene has CDR1 MNHEY and CDR2 SMNVEV (reference sequence). Deletions cut 3 bases from V and 3 bases from J, with 9 bases between. CDR3 in DNA: TGTGCCAGCAGTTTCGGGGACATCAATCAGCCCCAGCATTTT. It translates to CASSFGDINQPQHF.

This clone was seen just once. The chain combines TRBV7-9 with TRBJ2-1; 8 bases are a match to TRBD2. Looked up from germline, CDR1 is SEHNR and CDR2 is FQNEAQ (reference sequence). Unmatched junction bases numbered 9, after V lost 4 bases and J lost 4 bases. The CDR3 runs 16 residues. Here the CDR3 DNA reads TGTGCCAGCAGCTCGCTAGGCGGGGGGTGGTACAATGAGCAGTTCTTC. Translating it yields CASSSLGGGWYNEQFF.

This clone was detected only once. The DNA for the CDR3 is TGTGCCAGCAGTGAAGCACGGGGGGGTGTTGGCTACACCTTC. Protein product: CASSEARGGVGYTF. V and J are TRBV2 and TRBJ1-2, with D possibly TRBD1 on 5 matching bases. Germline values: CDR1 SNHLY, CDR2 FYNNEI. The CDR3 is made up of 14 amino acids. Trimming took off 0 bases at V and 7 bases at J, with 12 bases between the two ends.

This clone was seen more than once but under ten times. This chain links TRBV5-8 with TRBJ1-1; D is perhaps TRBD1 (5 bases). Trimming pared 2 bases from V and 5 bases from J, leaving 25 bases between. The CDR3 is 18 residues long. Germline lookup yields CDR1 SGHTS and CDR2 YDEGEE. CDR3: CASSLLGVMSVGRTEAFF. CDR3 sequence (DNA): TGTGCCAGCAGCTTATTAGGGGTAATGTCCGTCGGGAGGACTGAAGCTTTCTTT.

This clone showed up just a few times. This chain connects TRBV7-2 to TRBJ1-6; 10 bases align to TRBD1. The germline V gene encodes CDR1 SGHTA and CDR2 FQGNSA. CDR3 length: 14 amino acids. V was pared by 3 bases and J by 9 bases, with 2 bases of the junction left unmatched. CDR3 amino acids: CASSLGQGTSPLHF. CDR3 nucleotides: TGTGCCAGCAGCTTGGGACAGGGGACTTCACCCCTCCACTTT.

The V and J genes are TRBV7-2 and TRBJ1-5; TRBD1 aligns across 7 bases. Germline CDR1 reads SGHTA; CDR2 reads FQGNSA. Trimming removed 8 bases from V and 0 bases from J; junction bases left unmatched: 4. CDR3 size: 14 residues. CDR3 sequence: CASATGYSNQPQHF. In DNA, the CDR3 is TGTGCCAGCGCGACAGGGTATAGCAATCAGCCCCAGCATTTT.

The chain employs TRBV6-5 and TRBJ2-5, with D possibly matching TRBD1 (5 bases). Germline V lookup: CDR1 MNHEY, CDR2 SVGAGI. V gave up 7 bases and J gave up 7 bases, with 16 bases separating them. The CDR3 sequence is 13 residues long. CDR3: CASIRTPAGTQYF. The CDR3 DNA reads TGTGCCAGCATTAGGACACCGGCTGGGACCCAGTACTTC.

The DNA of the CDR3 is TGTGCCAGCACTGCAGGGGCGGGGAACACTGAAGCTTTCTTT. Amino acid sequence: CASTAGAGNTEAFF. The gene calls are TRBV6-5 and TRBJ1-1; TRBD1 is a possible D gene (6 bases). V gave up 7 bases and J gave up 1 base, with 13 bases separating them. Germline V lookup: CDR1 MNHEY, CDR2 SVGAGI. The length of the CDR3 is 14 residues.

V gene TRBV9 combines with J gene TRBJ2-7; 9 nucleotides align to TRBD1. Germline V lookup: CDR1 SGDLS, CDR2 YYNGEE. The CDR3 has 14 amino acids. V lost 4 bases, J lost 3 bases, and 5 bases stayed unmatched. The CDR3 reads CASSTGQGLYEQYF. DNA for the CDR3: TGTGCCAGCAGCACGGGACAGGGACTCTACGAGCAGTACTTC.

V gene TRBV18 combines with J gene TRBJ2-7, with 7 bases lining up with TRBD1. From germline, CDR1 is KGHSH and CDR2 LQKENI. The CDR3 runs to 15 residues. V trimming: 2 bases; J trimming: 2 bases; junction bases outside the gene matches: 6. CDR3 sequence (DNA): TGTGCCAGCTCACCAGGCCAGGGGGACACCTACGAGCAGTACTTC. Protein: CASSPGQGDTYEQYF.

In regard to this clone: At the DNA level, this CDR3 is encoded by other sequences in the same sample as well. The CDR3 nucleotides read TGTGCCAGCAGCTTAATAGCGGGAGGCTACAATGAGCAGTTCTTC. It translates to CASSLIAGGYNEQFF. J is TRBJ2-1 and V is TRBV7-9; 10 bases line up with TRBD2. The CDR3 covers 15 residues. Germline V gene data show CDR1 as SEHNR and CDR2 as FQNEAQ (reference sequence). J was trimmed by 3 bases and V by 2 bases; bases with no gene match: 1.

The rearrangement joins TRBV7-9 to TRBJ2-7, with TRBD1 matching 7 bases. The CDR3 consists of 13 residues. V dropped 4 bases and J dropped 6; count of bases not matched to a gene: 6. Germline CDR1 is SEHNR and CDR2 is FQNEAQ (reference sequence). CDR3 region: CASSSTGQVEQYV. CDR3 in DNA: TGTGCCAGCAGCTCCACCGGACAGGTCGAGCAGTACGTC.

There are a few counts of this clone. V is TRBV2 and J is TRBJ1-5; TRBD1 aligns across 7 bases. The CDR3 sequence is 15 residues long. Per germline, CDR1 SNHLY and CDR2 FYNNEI. With 5 bases clipped from V and 3 bases from J, the junction kept 7 bases outside the gene matches. CDR3 protein: CASSREQGSNQPQHF. CDR3 in DNA: TGTGCCAGCAGTCGCGAACAGGGGTCCAATCAGCCCCAGCATTTT.

The chain recombines TRBV2 with TRBJ2-3; 10 nucleotides match TRBD2. CDR1 and CDR2 (germline): SNHLY, FYNNEI. This CDR3 spans 16 amino acids. The ends lost 4 bases at V and 0 bases at J; junction bases unmatched: 4. CDR3 protein: CASSVGLAVSTDTQYF. The DNA of the CDR3 is TGTGCCAGCAGTGTCGGACTAGCGGTTAGCACAGATACGCAGTATTTT.

This clone has just one count. J is TRBJ2-7 and V is TRBV18, with 10 bases lining up with TRBD1. CDR1 is KGHSH and CDR2 is LQKENI in the germline V gene. J lost 4 bases, V lost 4 bases, and 1 base had no gene match. The CDR3 contains 13 residues. The CDR3 bases are TGTGCCAGCTCACGGGGACAGGGGTACGAGCAGTACTTC. This encodes CASSRGQGYEQYF.

This clone was picked up a small number of times. The chain is built from TRBV3-1 (or the pseudogene TRBV3-2) and TRBJ2-2, with D hard to call. This CDR3 is 12 amino acids long. The germline CDR1 and CDR2 sequences are LGHDT and YNNKEL (reference sequence). V was trimmed by 5 bases and J by 4 bases, leaving 5 bases between them. The CDR3 DNA reads as TGTGCCAGCAGCTTCGGCACCGGGGAGCTGTTTTTT. Its protein is CASSFGTGELFF.

V gene TRBV3-1 (or the pseudogene TRBV3-2) combines with J gene TRBJ1-6, with a possible D match to TRBD1 (5 bases). The V gene lost 8 bases and the J gene lost 8 bases, with 19 bases spanning the gap. There are 15 residues in the CDR3. CDR1 and CDR2 (germline): LGHDT, YNNKEL (reference sequence). CDR3 region: CASRQEGVGHSPLHF. CDR3 bases: TGTGCCAGCCGGCAGGAAGGGGTAGGGCATTCACCCCTCCACTTT.

This chain connects TRBV24-1 to TRBJ2-3; the D gene is possibly TRBD1 (5 bases). CDR3 size: 15 residues. The V gene lost 5 bases and the J gene lost 1 base, with 12 bases spanning the gap. Germline loops: CDR1 KGHDR, CDR2 SFDVKD. The CDR3 loop is CATSAADSRTDTQYF. CDR3 nucleotide sequence: TGTGCCACCAGTGCCGCCGACAGTCGCACAGATACGCAGTATTTT.

The genes are TRBV11-2 and TRBJ1-5; maybe TRBD1 (5 bases). CDR3 length: 14 amino acids. The V end was cut by 0 bases, the J end by 5 bases, with 8 bases between. Germline CDR1 is SGHAT and CDR2 is FQNNGV. The CDR3 sequence is CASSLEGGDQPQHF. The CDR3 nucleotides read TGTGCCAGCAGCTTAGAGGGGGGGGATCAGCCCCAGCATTTT.